The sequence of this T cell receptor (beta chain) was determined in a study of T cell repertoires in cytomegalovirus infection. Study overall: Public TCR beta signatures marked donors with CMV infection and the matching HLA. Study observations and caveats: Ex vivo responses were dominated by HLA-C-restricted CMV-specific TCR beta clonotypes.

Using its own MiXCR run on the reads, TCRdb lists one record per CDR3 protein. Among 310,000 or so distinct CDR3 sequences, roughly 15% were seen once, and the ten largest hold about 11%. At least ten counts were recorded for this clonotype. What it binds is not known. Germline V gene sequence: CDR1 SGHTA, CDR2 FQGNSA. The V end lost 3 bases, the J end lost 0 bases, and 11 bases lay between the germline ends. The CDR3 is made up of 15 amino acids. Sample: PBMCs. The chain recombines TRBV7-2 with TRBJ2-5; TRBD1 is a possible D gene (6 bases). This clonotype was obtained from a human donor in good health (CMV status not recorded). Some clones in this sample may be carry-over from other donors' samples. This chain's CDR3 is CASSLATGYQETQYF. DNA for the CDR3: TGTGCCAGCAGCTTGGCGACAGGCTACCAAGAGACCCAGTACTTC.